One and the same sample provided the 2 T cell receptor beta chains below, sequenced in a study of identical twins. Each CDR3 protein gets one entry after TCRdb re-called the 5' RACE reads with MiXCR. The table lists 450,000 or so distinct CDR3 sequences, 12% to 15% of them singletons. This sample also appeared in a second study, on yellow fever vaccine responses in identical twins.

Sequenced material: CD4+ T cells sorted from blood. The receptors derive from a woman aged 18-35 years in good health.

The chain uses TRBV11-2 and TRBJ2-5; 11 bases match TRBD2. Per the germline V gene, CDR1 is SGHAT and CDR2 is FQNNGV. Losses at the gene ends were 11 bases for V and 6 bases for J; bases not matched to a gene: 14. CDR3 length: 15 residues. CDR3 residues: CAGGLADGVGKTQYF. As DNA, the CDR3 is TGTGCCGGGGGACTAGCGGATGGGGTAGGAAAGACCCAGTACTTC.

The chain combines TRBV24-1 with TRBJ1-5, with 7 nucleotides matching TRBD1. The ends lost 6 bases at V and 1 base at J; junction bases unmatched: 5. The V gene's germline CDR1 is KGHDR and CDR2 SFDVKD. The CDR3 runs 15 residues. This chain's CDR3 is CATSWDRSSNQPQHF. CDR3 nucleotides: TGTGCCACCAGTTGGGACAGATCCAGCAATCAGCCCCAGCATTTT.